Listed below are T cell receptor beta chains from one sample, sequenced in a study of cytomegalovirus exposure and HLA in healthy donors. Profiled with immunoSEQ multiplex PCR; TCRdb holds only in-frame clones, not every one. This table holds roughly 160,000 clones, roughly four fifths found once. The specimen sequenced was PBMCs. These receptors were obtained from a male donor in good health and CMV-seropositive. The CDR3 runs from the conserved cysteine through the conserved F or W. The D gene is left open where the match is weak. Not all rows give a size; the values are once, few, many and, for expanded clones, a class.

j_call,v_call,clone_size,d_call,cdr3_nt,cdr3_aa
TRBJ2-1,TRBV15,.,TRBD2,TGTGCCACCAGCAGAGGTGGGGGGGGGAACTACAATGAGCAGTTCTTC,CATSRGGGGNYNEQFF
TRBJ2-3,TRBV10-2,.,TRBD1,TGCGCCAGCGGACAGGGAAGGAGTCTTACGCAGTATTTT,CASGQGRSLTQYF
TRBJ1-1,TRBV4-1,.,.,TGCGCCAGCAGCCAAGATCCAGGAGGCTACACTGAAGCTTTCTTT,CASSQDPGGYTEAFF
TRBJ2-5,TRBV7-8,.,TRBD2,TGTGCCAGCAGCTTTACTAGCGGGGGGACCGGTGAGACCCAGTACTTC,CASSFTSGGTGETQYF
TRBJ2-7,TRBV11-2,once,TRBD2,TGTGCCAGCAGCTTAGAGTCAGGTAGCGGGAGGCCTTACGAGCAGTACTTC,CASSLESGSGRPYEQYF
TRBJ1-1,TRBV6-1,few,.,TGTGCCAGCACCCTGGGGGCCCTGAACACTGAAGCTTTCTTT,CASTLGALNTEAFF
TRBJ2-6,TRBV29-1,.,.,TGCAGCGTACAGGGCCTCTTTGGGGCCAACGTCCTGACTTTC,CSVQGLFGANVLTF
TRBJ2-2,TRBV7-9,once,.,TGTGCCAGCAGCTTTTCCGGGAACGCCGGGGAGCTGTTTTTT,CASSFSGNAGELFF
TRBJ2-7,TRBV25-1,.,.,TGTGCCAGCTCCGAACCGGGACAAACGTACGAGCAGTACTTC,CASSEPGQTYEQYF
TRBJ2-1,TRBV27,.,TRBD2,TGTGCCAGCAGAGGATATTCGTCCGGGACTAGTATGAATGAGCAGTTCTTC,CASRGYSSGTSMNEQFF
TRBJ2-7,TRBV18,few,.,TGTGCCAGCTCACCGACAGATCTCAGCGAGCAGTACTTC,CASSPTDLSEQYF
TRBJ2-2,TRBV5-1,once,.,TGCGCCAGCAGCTTGAGCGAGCGATCTGGGGAGCTGTTTTTT,CASSLSERSGELFF
TRBJ2-1,TRBV6-4,.,.,TGTGCCAGCAGCGCCTCCTGGGAGCGCTCAAGCTCCTACAATGAGCAGTTCTTC,CASSASWERSSSYNEQFF
TRBJ1-5,TRBV6-5,.,.,TGTGCCAGCAGTCGGGCAGGGAACCAGCCCCAGCATTTT,CASSRAGNQPQHF
TRBJ2-5,TRBV18,.,.,TGTGCCAGCTCACCTAACCAGGGGCGAGACGAGACCCAGTACTTC,CASSPNQGRDETQYF
TRBJ2-7,TRBV11-2,.,TRBD2,TGTGCCAGCAGCTGGGGGACTAGCGGGAGCTACGAGCAGTACTTC,CASSWGTSGSYEQYF
TRBJ2-5,TRBV19,.,TRBD2,TGTGCCAGTAGTAGGGGACTAGCGGAAGAGACCCAGTACTTC,CASSRGLAEETQYF
TRBJ1-1,TRBV28,once,TRBD1,TGTGCCAGCAGTTTGTTATTCACCAGGGGGATGAACACTGAAGCTTTCTTT,CASSLLFTRGMNTEAFF
TRBJ2-7,TRBV27,.,.,TGTGCCAGCAGTTTAGCGGCTAGCCACCTATACGAGCAGTACTTC,CASSLAASHLYEQYF
TRBJ2-7,TRBV18,.,.,TGTGCCAGCTCCCTCCGGGACATCTACGAGCAGTACTTC,CASSLRDIYEQYF
TRBJ2-2,TRBV4-3,.,TRBD1,TGCGCCAGCAGCCAAGAAGGGGGCAGCACCGGGGAGCTGTTTTTT,CASSQEGGSTGELFF
TRBJ1-1,TRBV6-6,.,.,TGTGCCAGCAGAAAACAGGGAATGAACACTGAAGCTTTCTTT,CASRKQGMNTEAFF
TRBJ1-2,TRBV28,.,TRBD1,TGTGCCAGCAGTACAGGGGGTTTATCGGTCGGCTACACCTTC,CASSTGGLSVGYTF
TRBJ1-1,TRBV19,.,.,TGTGCCAGTAGTACACGCAGGGTTGAAGCTTTCTTT,CASSTRRVEAFF